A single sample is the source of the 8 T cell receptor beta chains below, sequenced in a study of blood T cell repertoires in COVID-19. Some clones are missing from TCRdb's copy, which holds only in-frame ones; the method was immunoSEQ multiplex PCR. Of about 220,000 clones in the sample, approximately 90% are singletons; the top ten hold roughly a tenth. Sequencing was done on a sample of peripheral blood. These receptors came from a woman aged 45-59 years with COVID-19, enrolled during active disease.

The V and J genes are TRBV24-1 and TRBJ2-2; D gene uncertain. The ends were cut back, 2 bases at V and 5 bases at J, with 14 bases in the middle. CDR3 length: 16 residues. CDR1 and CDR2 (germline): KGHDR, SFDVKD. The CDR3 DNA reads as TGTGCCACCAGTGATTCTCAAGCCCTTCGAACCGGGGAGCTGTTTTTT. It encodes CATSDSQALRTGELFF.

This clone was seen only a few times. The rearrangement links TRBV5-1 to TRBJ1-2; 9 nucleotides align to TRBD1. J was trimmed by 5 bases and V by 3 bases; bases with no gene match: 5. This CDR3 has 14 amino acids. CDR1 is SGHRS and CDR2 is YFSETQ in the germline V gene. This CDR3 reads CASSSGQGIYGYTF. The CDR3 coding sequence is TGCGCCAGCAGCTCTGGACAGGGGATATATGGCTACACCTTC.

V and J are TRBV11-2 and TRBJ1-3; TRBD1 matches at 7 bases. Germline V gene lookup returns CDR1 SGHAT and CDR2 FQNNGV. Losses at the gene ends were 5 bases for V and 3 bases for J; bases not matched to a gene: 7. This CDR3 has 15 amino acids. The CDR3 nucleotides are TGTGCCAGCAGCCTAGGGGGCGTCGGTGGAAACACCATATATTTT. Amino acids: CASSLGGVGGNTIYF.

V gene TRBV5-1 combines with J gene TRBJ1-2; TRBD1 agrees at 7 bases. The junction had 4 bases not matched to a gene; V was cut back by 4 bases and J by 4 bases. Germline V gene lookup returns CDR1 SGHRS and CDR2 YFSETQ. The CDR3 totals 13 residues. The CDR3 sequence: CASSPGQSYGYTF. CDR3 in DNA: TGCGCCAGCAGCCCGGGACAGAGCTATGGCTACACCTTC.

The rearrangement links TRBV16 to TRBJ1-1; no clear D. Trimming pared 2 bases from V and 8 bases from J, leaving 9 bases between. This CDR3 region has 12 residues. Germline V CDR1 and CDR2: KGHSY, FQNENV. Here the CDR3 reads CASSQGGLEAFF. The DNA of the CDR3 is TGTGCCAGCAGCCAAGGAGGTCTAGAAGCTTTCTTT.

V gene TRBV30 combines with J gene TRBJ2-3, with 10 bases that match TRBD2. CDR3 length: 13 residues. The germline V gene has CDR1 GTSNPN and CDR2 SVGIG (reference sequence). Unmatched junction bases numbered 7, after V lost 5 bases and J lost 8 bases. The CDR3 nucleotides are TGTGCCTGGGGGCTAGCGGGGGCTGGTACGCAGTATTTT. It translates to CAWGLAGAGTQYF.

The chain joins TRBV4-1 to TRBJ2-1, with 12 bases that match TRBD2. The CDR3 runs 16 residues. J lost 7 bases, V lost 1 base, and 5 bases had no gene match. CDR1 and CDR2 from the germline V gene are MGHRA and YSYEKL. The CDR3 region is CASSQGGLAGFNEQFF. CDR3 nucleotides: TGCGCCAGCAGCCAAGGTGGACTAGCGGGGTTTAATGAGCAGTTCTTC.

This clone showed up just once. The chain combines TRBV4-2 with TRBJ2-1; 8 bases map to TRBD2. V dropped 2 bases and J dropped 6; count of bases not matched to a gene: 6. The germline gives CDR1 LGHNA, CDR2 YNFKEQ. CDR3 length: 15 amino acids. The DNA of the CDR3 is TGTGCCAGCAGCCAACGGACTAGCTCGGGCAATGAGCAGTTCTTC. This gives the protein CASSQRTSSGNEQFF.